Listed here are 26 T cell receptor beta chains from one sample, sequenced in a study of cytomegalovirus exposure and HLA in healthy donors. Libraries were prepared by immunoSEQ multiplex PCR; TCRdb keeps only in-frame clonotypes and omits some of them. The sample includes some 120,000 clones, 90% to 95% of them seen just once. Specimen: PBMCs. The receptors were sampled from a woman aged 18 to 35 in good health and CMV-seronegative.

V gene TRBV5-1 combines with J gene TRBJ2-2, with D perhaps matching TRBD1 (6 bases). Trimming took off 4 bases at V and 3 bases at J, with 19 bases between the two ends. CDR1 and CDR2 (germline): SGHRS, YFSETQ. The CDR3 sequence is 17 residues long. The CDR3 here is CASSHPRTGSDTGELFF. The DNA for the CDR3 is TGCGCCAGCAGCCACCCCCGTACAGGGAGTGACACCGGGGAGCTGTTTTTT. Variable domain in full (rest from reference TRBV5-1 and TRBJ2-2): KAGVTQTPRYLIKTRGQQVTLSCSPISGHRSVSWYQQTPGQGLQFLFEYFSETQRNKGNFPGRFSGRQFSNSRSEMNVSTLELGDSALYLCASSHPRTGSDTGELFFGEGSRLTVL.

The rearrangement joins TRBV28 to TRBJ1-5, with D uncertain. The ends were cut back, 3 bases at V and 3 bases at J, with 12 bases in the middle. The CDR3 contains 15 residues. Germline CDR1 reads MDHEN; CDR2 reads SYDVKM. The CDR3 region is CASSFFAQSNQPQHF. CDR3 DNA: TGTGCCAGCAGTTTCTTTGCACAGTCCAATCAGCCCCAGCATTTT.

The V call is TRBV6-1, the J call TRBJ2-3; D ambiguous. The V end lost 4 bases, the J end lost 6 bases, and 8 bases lay between the germline ends. In germline, CDR1 is MNHNS, CDR2 SASEGT. The CDR3 covers 12 residues. The CDR3 here is CASSVVSDTQYF. CDR3 nucleotides: TGTGCCAGCAGTGTAGTCTCGGATACGCAGTATTTT.

This chain connects TRBV30 to TRBJ1-1; a possible D gene is TRBD1 (5 bases). This CDR3 contains 14 residues. Germline V gene sequence: CDR1 GTSNPN, CDR2 SVGIG (reference sequence). V shed 2 bases and J shed 4 bases, with 14 bases lying between them. The CDR3 loop is CAWSRGGTSTEAFF. CDR3 bases: TGTGCCTGGAGTCGTGGGGGGACCTCCACTGAAGCTTTCTTT.

The chain is built from TRBV6-4 and TRBJ1-2; 7 nucleotides line up with TRBD1. Trimming at V came to 5 bases and at J to 4 bases, leaving 10 bases not matched to a gene. The CDR3 covers 15 residues. Germline V gene data show CDR1 as MRHNA and CDR2 as SNTAGT. In nucleotides, the CDR3 is TGTGCCAGCAGTCCAGGGGGGTCGGCGGCCTATGGCTACACCTTC. This translates into CASSPGGSAAYGYTF.

In its sample, this clone was seen once. The CDR3 sequence: CASSLWPGGETDYGYTF. The CDR3 DNA reads as TGTGCCAGCAGTTTGTGGCCAGGGGGCGAAACGGACTATGGCTACACCTTC. The chain uses TRBV28 and TRBJ1-2; 8 bases are a match to TRBD1. The germline gives CDR1 MDHEN, CDR2 SYDVKM. CDR3 length: 17 residues. Trimming cost V 3 bases and J 3 bases; bases outside gene matches: 12.

V is TRBV23-1 and J is TRBJ1-5; 7 bases are shared with TRBD1. TRBV23-1 belongs to the ORF category, with a function that is uncertain. This CDR3 comprises 16 residues. Trimming at V came to 2 bases and at J to 0 bases, leaving 4 bases not matched to a gene. The CDR3 protein is CASSQQGDDSNQPQHF. For the CDR3, the DNA is TGCGCCAGCAGTCAACAGGGGGACGATAGCAATCAGCCCCAGCATTTT.

This chain uses TRBV6-1 with TRBJ1-2, with a possible D match to TRBD1 (5 bases). The CDR3 is made up of 13 amino acids. V lost 5 bases and J lost 8, with 15 bases in between. Germline V lookup: CDR1 MNHNS, CDR2 SASEGT. The CDR3 protein is CASSLDTYQGYTF. For the CDR3, the DNA is TGTGCCAGCAGTTTGGACACCTATCAGGGCTACACCTTC.

The rearrangement joins TRBV4-1 to TRBJ2-1, with 7 bases fitting TRBD2. The CDR3 length is 16 residues. The V and J ends lost 0 bases and 8 bases, in that order; junction bases with no gene match: 10. Germline V gene lookup returns CDR1 MGHRA and CDR2 YSYEKL. CDR3 coding DNA: TGCGCCAGCAGCCAAGATCTAACGGGAGGACGGTATGAGCAGTTCTTC. This gives the protein CASSQDLTGGRYEQFF.

V is TRBV2 and J is TRBJ1-1, with D possibly TRBD1 on 5 matching bases. Germline CDR1 is SNHLY and CDR2 is FYNNEI. The CDR3 contains 13 residues. Trimming cost V 6 bases and J 0 bases, with 8 bases left between them. CDR3 sequence reads: CASRPTVNTEAFF. The CDR3 nucleotides are TGTGCCAGCAGACCGACAGTGAACACTGAAGCTTTCTTT.

The gene calls are TRBV9 and TRBJ2-7, with 9 bases identical to TRBD2. V dropped 2 bases and J dropped 5; count of bases not matched to a gene: 8. The CDR3 extends over 15 amino acids. Germline V gives CDR1 SGDLS, CDR2 YYNGEE. DNA of the CDR3: TGTGCCAGCAGCGTGGGGAAACTAGCGGGCAACGAGCAGTACTTC. Residues: CASSVGKLAGNEQYF. The whole variable domain, remainder taken from reference TRBV9 and TRBJ2-7, is DSGVTQTPKHLITATGQRVTLRCSPRSGDLSVYWYQQSLDQGLQFLIQYYNGEERAKGNILERFSAQQFPDLHSELNLSSLELGDSALYFCASSVGKLAGNEQYFGPGTRLTVT.

The rearrangement uses TRBV5-4 and TRBJ1-1; D is perhaps TRBD1 (6 bases). V dropped 4 bases and J dropped 2 bases, with 15 bases sitting between them. In germline, CDR1 is SGHNT, CDR2 YYREEE (reference sequence). The CDR3 is made up of 15 amino acids. The CDR3 here is CASSIGGRINTEAFF. The CDR3 DNA reads TGTGCCAGCAGCATTGGGGGCAGAATCAACACTGAAGCTTTCTTT. Full variable domain (remainder filled in from reference TRBV5-4 and TRBJ1-1): ETGVTQSPTHLIKTRGQQVTLRCSSQSGHNTVSWYQQALGQGPQFIFQYYREEENGRGNFPPRFSGLQFPNYSSELNVNALELDDSALYLCASSIGGRINTEAFFGQGTRLTVV.

The chain is built from TRBV10-3 and TRBJ1-1; 7 bases align to TRBD1. V lost 6 bases and J lost 0; bases outside the gene matches: 7. CDR3 length: 15 amino acids. The V gene's germline CDR1 is ENHRY and CDR2 SYGVKD. CDR3 in amino acids: CAIRQGGEMNTEAFF. The CDR3 DNA reads as TGTGCCATCAGGCAGGGGGGAGAGATGAACACTGAAGCTTTCTTT.

CDR3 region: CAWSVSPYEQYF. CDR3 in DNA: TGTGCCTGGAGTGTGAGCCCCTACGAGCAGTACTTC. The V and J genes are TRBV30 and TRBJ2-7, with D uncertain. Germline V gene lookup returns CDR1 GTSNPN and CDR2 SVGIG (reference sequence). V was cut by 0 bases and J by 2 bases, with 5 bases left in between. This CDR3 has 12 amino acids. The variable domain in full, with the rest retrieved from reference TRBV30 and TRBJ2-7, is SQTIHQWPATLVQPVGSPLSLECTVEGTSNPNLYWYRQAAGRGLQLLFYSVGIGQISSEVPQNLSASRPQDRQFILSSKKLLLSDSGFYLCAWSVSPYEQYFGPGTRLTVT.

The gene calls are TRBV5-1 and TRBJ2-3, with 8 bases matching TRBD2. Germline CDR1 is SGHRS and CDR2 is YFSETQ. The CDR3 loop spans 13 amino acids. V trimming: 6 bases; J trimming: 4 bases; junction bases outside the gene matches: 4. Written as DNA, the CDR3 is TGCGCCAGCAACGGGGGGGGGCCAGATACGCAGTATTTT. This gives the protein CASNGGGPDTQYF.

The chain uses TRBV5-8 and TRBJ2-3; TRBD2 matches at 8 bases. V shed 0 bases, J shed 5 bases, and the junction held 8 bases outside the gene matches. The CDR3 runs 16 residues. Germline V gene data show CDR1 as SGHTS and CDR2 as YDEGEE. The CDR3 DNA reads as TGTGCCAGCAGCTTGGGATCCGGGAGGGCGGGAGATACGCAGTATTTT. Its protein is CASSLGSGRAGDTQYF.

The chain links TRBV6-5 to TRBJ1-5, with TRBD1 matching over 8 bases. The germline V gene encodes CDR1 MNHEY and CDR2 SVGAGI. Trimming took 6 bases from V and 4 from J; bases not matched to a gene: 8. This CDR3 contains 15 residues. CDR3 residues: CASRSTGGVNQPQHF. DNA for the CDR3: TGTGCCAGCAGATCCACAGGGGGAGTAAATCAGCCCCAGCATTTT.

J is TRBJ1-1 and V is TRBV27; 8 bases map to TRBD1. The ends lost 5 bases at V and 10 bases at J; junction bases unmatched: 6. Per germline, CDR1 MNHEY and CDR2 SMNVEV (reference sequence). The CDR3 has 12 residues. The CDR3 coding sequence is TGTGCCAGCAGTCATGCAGGGGGCCCAGCTTTCTTT. Protein sequence: CASSHAGGPAFF.

The chain carries TRBV19 and TRBJ1-2; TRBD1 might be the D (5 bases). Trimming left V 3 bases short and J 9 bases short, with 8 bases between. This CDR3 spans 11 amino acids. Germline V gene data show CDR1 as LNHDA and CDR2 as SQIVND (reference sequence). CDR3 residues: CASSIGGRYTF. The CDR3, as DNA: TGTGCCAGTAGTATCGGGGGTCGCTACACCTTC.

This chain connects TRBV13 to TRBJ2-7, with TRBD1 identical over 8 bases. The junction had 9 bases not matched to a gene; V was cut back by 5 bases and J by 3 bases. The CDR3 totals 15 residues. Germline CDR1 is PRHDT and CDR2 is FYEKMQ (reference sequence). As DNA, the CDR3 is TGTGCCAGCAGCACCCGACAGGGGAATTACTACGAGCAGTACTTC. It encodes CASSTRQGNYYEQYF.

This chain connects TRBV18 to TRBJ1-4; a possible D gene is TRBD1 (5 bases). Germline CDR1 KGHSH, CDR2 LQKENI. The ends were cut back, 8 bases at V and 5 bases at J, with 12 bases in the middle. This CDR3 is 13 amino acids long. CDR3 coding DNA: TGTGCCAGCCACGGGGGAGAGAATGAAAAACTGTTTTTT. This codes for CASHGGENEKLFF.

This chain joins TRBV7-9 and TRBJ1-4; the match to TRBD1 covers 7 bases. This CDR3 has 18 residues. Trimming cost V 5 bases and J 0 bases; bases outside gene matches: 12. Germline V CDR1 and CDR2: SEHNR, FQNEAQ (reference sequence). The CDR3 sequence is CASSRRLGQSSTNEKLFF. CDR3 DNA: TGTGCCAGCAGCCGTAGACTGGGACAGAGCTCAACTAATGAAAAACTGTTTTTT. The entire variable domain, with the rest obtained from reference TRBV7-9 and TRBJ1-4, is as follows: DTGVSQNPRHKITKRGQNVTFRCDPISEHNRLYWYRQTLGQGPEFLTYFQNEAQLEKSRLLSDRFSAERPKGSFSTLEIQRTEQGDSAMYLCASSRRLGQSSTNEKLFFGSGTQLSVL.

The rearrangement uses TRBV6-1 and TRBJ2-7, with TRBD2 matching 10 bases. V was pared by 4 bases and J by 3 bases, with 6 bases of the junction left unmatched. Germline loops: CDR1 MNHNS, CDR2 SASEGT. The CDR3 extends over 15 amino acids. DNA for the CDR3: TGTGCCAGCAGTGTCGAAGCGGGAGGGGTCTACGAGCAGTACTTC. Translated, it gives CASSVEAGGVYEQYF.

V usage is TRBV4-1 and J usage is TRBJ2-1, with TRBD2 matching over 8 bases. Per the germline V gene, CDR1 is MGHRA and CDR2 is YSYEKL. Germline trimming cut 2 bases from V and 8 bases from J; bases unmatched to any gene: 5. The CDR3 is 14 residues long. CDR3 in amino acids: CASSQPSTSDEQFF. CDR3 nucleotide sequence: TGCGCCAGCAGCCAACCGTCGACTAGCGATGAGCAGTTCTTC.

The rearrangement uses TRBV5-4 and TRBJ2-3, with D possibly TRBD2 on 5 matching bases. Germline V CDR1 and CDR2: SGHNT, YYREEE (reference sequence). This CDR3 contains 15 residues. Trimming took off 4 bases at V and 6 bases at J, with 18 bases between the two ends. CDR3 in DNA: TGTGCCAGCAGCCTCCGCCCGGGGAACCCGGATACGCAGTATTTT. Protein sequence: CASSLRPGNPDTQYF.

J is TRBJ1-3 and V is TRBV5-1, with TRBD1 matching 9 bases. Germline CDR1 is SGHRS and CDR2 is YFSETQ. The trim removed 4 bases at V and 9 bases at J, leaving 14 bases unmatched. The CDR3 is made up of 16 amino acids. CDR3 in amino acids: CASSLDGTGPLSTIYF. In DNA, the CDR3 is TGCGCCAGCAGCCTAGACGGGACAGGGCCTCTTAGCACCATATATTTT.